The clone carrying this T cell receptor (beta chain) was observed a few times. Sequencing was performed with immunoSEQ multiplex PCR; in TCRdb, only in-frame clones are kept and a portion is missing. The sample carries fewer than 55,000 clones, roughly three fifths recorded once. This entry comes from a study of cytotoxic CD8 clonotypes in ibrutinib-treated CLL. Germline lookup yields CDR1 SGHTS and CDR2 YDEGEE. The CDR3 runs 13 residues. Trimming left V 1 base short and J 3 bases short, with 8 bases between. Sequences were derived from PBMCs, sampled after 24 months of ibrutinib treatment. This TCR was sampled from a human donor with chronic lymphocytic leukemia. The J gene is TRBJ2-7, the V gene TRBV5-8, with D possibly TRBD1 on 6 matching bases. The CDR3 loop reads CASSLTGSYEQYF. For the CDR3, the DNA is TGTGCCAGCAGCTTGACAGGGAGCTACGAGCAGTACTTC.